Listed here are 16 T cell receptor beta chains from one sample, sequenced in a study of blood T cell repertoires in COVID-19. The table came from immunoSEQ multiplex PCR; TCRdb's copy has only in-frame clones and leaves some out. The sample shows a few hundred thousand clones, 89% of them seen only once. Specimen: peripheral blood. Source of these receptors: a middle-aged woman who had recovered from COVID-19.

J is TRBJ1-5 and V is TRBV28; D ambiguous. V was cut by 6 bases and J by 4 bases, with 13 bases left in between. The CDR3 length is 14 residues. The germline gives CDR1 MDHEN, CDR2 SYDVKM. The CDR3 DNA reads as TGTGCCAGCAGCCTACTTGTAGAGAATCAGCCCCAGCATTTT. Translated, it gives CASSLLVENQPQHF. Complete variable domain (other parts from reference TRBV28 and TRBJ1-5): DVKVTQSSRYLVKRTGEKVFLECVQDMDHENMFWYRQDPGLGLRLIYFSYDVKMKEKGDIPEGYSVSREKKERFSLILESASTNQTSMYLCASSLLVENQPQHFGDGTRLSIL.

V is TRBV18 and J is TRBJ1-4; 7 bases agree with TRBD1. Germline CDR1 and CDR2: KGHSH and LQKENI. This CDR3 spans 14 amino acids. V was pared by 4 bases and J by 6 bases, with 5 bases of the junction left unmatched. Here the CDR3 DNA reads TGTGCCAGCTCACGAGCCGGGACAGATGAAAAACTGTTTTTT. Protein sequence: CASSRAGTDEKLFF.

The chain is built from TRBV27 and TRBJ2-3; 10 nucleotides line up with TRBD2. Germline loops: CDR1 MNHEY, CDR2 SMNVEV (reference sequence). Trimming cost V 4 bases and J 2 bases; bases outside gene matches: 6. This CDR3 contains 16 residues. CDR3 in DNA: TGTGCCAGCAGTTCCTGGACTAGCGGATCCACAGATACGCAGTATTTT. Translating gives CASSSWTSGSTDTQYF.

The chain combines TRBV19 with TRBJ2-2; TRBD2 matches 14 bases. This CDR3 has 15 residues. CDR1 is LNHDA and CDR2 is SQIVND in the germline V gene (reference sequence). J lost 7 bases, V lost 8 bases, and 6 bases had no gene match. The CDR3 loop is CASRLAGGPGGELFF. The DNA for the CDR3 is TGTGCCAGTCGACTAGCGGGAGGGCCAGGCGGGGAGCTGTTTTTT. The full variable domain, completed using reference TRBV19 and TRBJ2-2, is DGGITQSPKYLFRKEGQNVTLSCEQNLNHDAMYWYRQDPGQGLRLIYYSQIVNDFQKGDIAEGYSVSREKKESFPLTVTSAQKNPTAFYLCASRLAGGPGGELFFGEGSRLTVL.

This rearrangement joins TRBV19 to TRBJ2-5; D may be TRBD2 (5 bases). This CDR3 is 17 amino acids long. V gave up 3 bases and J gave up 7 bases, with 24 bases separating them. Germline V gene sequence: CDR1 LNHDA, CDR2 SQIVND (reference sequence). This CDR3 is CASSISSVSGDGVTQYF. CDR3 nucleotides: TGTGCCAGTAGTATTTCCTCTGTGAGTGGTGACGGGGTGACCCAGTACTTC. The whole variable domain, filled in from reference TRBV19 and TRBJ2-5, reads DGGITQSPKYLFRKEGQNVTLSCEQNLNHDAMYWYRQDPGQGLRLIYYSQIVNDFQKGDIAEGYSVSREKKESFPLTVTSAQKNPTAFYLCASSISSVSGDGVTQYFGPGTRLLVL.

This chain joins TRBV11-2 and TRBJ1-2, with 9 bases matching TRBD1. CDR1 is SGHAT and CDR2 is FQNNGV in the germline V gene. The V segment lost 4 bases and the J segment 4 bases; nucleotides outside the gene matches: 7. This CDR3 contains 15 residues. The CDR3: CASSSNRGRFYGYTF. The CDR3 DNA is TGTGCCAGCAGCTCCAACAGGGGGCGCTTCTATGGCTACACCTTC.

This clone was observed a few times. V gene TRBV19 combines with J gene TRBJ1-3, with TRBD1 matching 8 bases. V trimming: 8 bases; J trimming: 1 base; junction bases outside the gene matches: 1. The CDR3 has 13 residues. Germline V gene lookup returns CDR1 LNHDA and CDR2 SQIVND (reference sequence). CDR3 sequence: CASRQGSGNTIYF. DNA of the CDR3: TGTGCCAGTCGACAGGGGTCTGGAAACACCATATATTTT.

The chain joins TRBV7-8 to TRBJ1-3; 7 bases fit TRBD1. V dropped 4 bases and J dropped 3; count of bases not matched to a gene: 3. The CDR3 is 14 residues long. Germline V gene data show CDR1 as SGHVS and CDR2 as FQNEAQ. The CDR3 region is CASSSRGIGNTIYF. For the CDR3, the DNA is TGTGCCAGCAGCTCCAGGGGGATTGGAAACACCATATATTTT.

This clone was counted a few times. The genes are TRBV7-2 and TRBJ1-1, with a possible D match to TRBD1 (5 bases). Germline V gives CDR1 SGHTA, CDR2 FQGNSA. This CDR3 contains 15 residues. Trimming left V 0 bases short and J 2 bases short, with 10 bases between. The CDR3 reads CASSLAGAINTEAFF. For the CDR3, the DNA is TGTGCCAGCAGCTTAGCAGGGGCCATAAACACTGAAGCTTTCTTT.

The chain carries TRBV9 and TRBJ2-2; TRBD2 agrees at 10 bases. The CDR3 has 17 amino acids. J lost 6 bases, V lost 0 bases, and 8 bases had no gene match. Looked up from germline, CDR1 is SGDLS and CDR2 is YYNGEE. CDR3 DNA sequence: TGTGCCAGCAGCGTAGGAGGAGCGGGAGGGCCCCCCGGGGAGCTGTTTTTT. Its translation is CASSVGGAGGPPGELFF.

The rearrangement uses TRBV2 and TRBJ2-7; D perhaps matches TRBD1 (6 bases). Trimming cost V 6 bases and J 13 bases, with 16 bases left between them. CDR1 and CDR2 (germline): SNHLY, FYNNEI. The CDR3 extends over 11 amino acids. As DNA, the CDR3 is TGTGCCAGCAGCCCGGGGACACCAGGATACTTC. Translating it yields CASSPGTPGYF.

The chain combines TRBV11-2 with TRBJ2-5, with a tentative D call TRBD2 (6 bases). Germline lookup yields CDR1 SGHAT and CDR2 FQNNGV. With 3 bases removed from V and 4 bases from J, the gap between germline ends came to 15 bases. This CDR3 is built from 15 residues. The CDR3 region is CASSFSSAGLETQYF. In nucleotides, the CDR3 is TGTGCCAGCAGCTTTTCCTCGGCGGGGTTAGAGACCCAGTACTTC.

J is TRBJ2-7 and V is TRBV6-5; D remains ambiguous. The CDR3 runs to 13 residues. Trimming took off 9 bases at V and 4 bases at J, with 16 bases between the two ends. Germline CDR1 reads MNHEY; CDR2 reads SVGAGI. CDR3 in amino acids: CASRDATVYEQYF. CDR3 coding DNA: TGTGCCAGTCGAGACGCAACAGTGTACGAGCAGTACTTC.

V and J are TRBV7-2 and TRBJ2-1, with TRBD2 matching 10 bases. The germline CDR1 and CDR2 sequences are SGHTA and FQGNSA. With V trimmed by 5 bases and J by 8 bases, 9 bases remained unmatched. CDR3 length equals 15 residues. For the CDR3, the DNA is TGTGCCAGCAGCCTTCTAGCGGGAGAGGTCGATGAGCAGTTCTTC. Encoded protein: CASSLLAGEVDEQFF.

The rearrangement links TRBV7-2 to TRBJ2-7; D is unclear. Trimming cost V 2 bases and J 6 bases, with 5 bases left between them. CDR1 is SGHTA and CDR2 is FQGNSA in the germline V gene. This CDR3 contains 11 residues. CDR3 residues: CASSLWAEQYF. For the CDR3, the DNA is TGTGCCAGCAGCTTATGGGCCGAGCAGTACTTC.

This rearrangement joins TRBV7-8 to TRBJ2-1, with a weak D call TRBD2 (6 bases). CDR3 size: 14 residues. Germline V gene lookup returns CDR1 SGHVS and CDR2 FQNEAQ. V lost 6 bases, J lost 10 bases, and 19 bases lay in between. DNA for the CDR3: TGTGCCAGCAGGCAGATTCTAGCGTCGGGAGAGCAGTTCTTC. Protein product: CASRQILASGEQFF.